This TCR beta chain was found in a study of early T cells in non-severe SARS-CoV-2 infection. Study-level background: The input, bulk RNA from unsorted whole blood, was sequenced, and chains were unpaired. General study findings and limits: There was a bias toward anti-spike CD8 responses in VDJdb matching, which missed private and CD4 specificities.

For this clonotype: No antigen is known for it. This may be a read error: a much more frequent sequence differs by one nucleotide.

CDR1 is SGHNT, CDR2 YYREEE, per germline (reference sequence). Trimming left V 10 bases short and J 7 bases short, with 14 bases between. This CDR3 spans 12 amino acids. Separate cDNA molecules each had unique molecular identifiers attached to them. Each CDR3 protein is one row after TCRdb ran MiXCR on the 5' RACE reads. Altogether 26,000 or so distinct CDR3 sequences are present, 4% to 6% being singletons, with the ten largest covering 4%. J is TRBJ2-2 and V is TRBV5-4, with D unclear. This clonotype was sampled from an adult who was a healthcare worker with PCR-confirmed SARS-CoV-2 infection or an uninfected control (not recorded which). The sequenced sample consisted of whole blood. The CDR3 loop reads CAGAVGYGELFF. The CDR3 DNA reads TGTGCCGGCGCCGTCGGGTACGGGGAGCTGTTTTTT.